Below, 16 T cell receptor beta chains from the same sample are listed, as sequenced in a study of blood T cell repertoires in COVID-19. Only in-frame clones appear in the TCRdb table, and some are missing; sequencing was by immunoSEQ multiplex PCR. There are roughly 290,000 clones in the sample; around 90% occur only once, and about 1.7% lies in the top ten. The sample consisted of PBMCs or T cells enriched from blood (not recorded which). The source of these receptors is a young woman with acute COVID-19.

The V call is TRBV28, the J call TRBJ1-5; the D gene is possibly TRBD1 (5 bases). Germline values: CDR1 MDHEN, CDR2 SYDVKM. The CDR3 spans 14 residues. V gave up 5 bases and J gave up 5 bases, with 13 bases separating them. The CDR3 coding sequence is TGTGCCAGCAGTCCGCAGGGAAAGCATCAGCCCCAGCATTTT. Its protein product is CASSPQGKHQPQHF.

J is TRBJ1-5 and V is TRBV15, with a tentative D call TRBD1 (5 bases). Germline CDR1 and CDR2: LNHNV and YYDKDF (reference sequence). This CDR3 spans 13 amino acids. V was shortened by 1 base and J by 6 bases, with 7 bases between the two germline ends. In DNA, the CDR3 is TGTGCCACCAGCAGAGTAACAGGTCAGCCCCAGCATTTT. Translating it yields CATSRVTGQPQHF. Together with reference TRBV15 and TRBJ1-5, the CDR3 gives the full variable domain: DAMVIQNPRYQVTQFGKPVTLSCSQTLNHNVMYWYQQKSSQAPKLLFHYYDKDFNNEADTPDNFQSRRPNTSFCFLDIRSPGLGDTAMYLCATSRVTGQPQHFGDGTRLSIL.

V and J are TRBV25-1 and TRBJ1-5, with D possibly TRBD1 on 6 matching bases. The CDR3 is 15 residues long. Germline CDR1 MGHDK, CDR2 SYGVNS. V dropped 3 bases and J dropped 0 bases, with 9 bases sitting between them. CDR3 region: CASSDRQDSNQPQHF. The CDR3 DNA reads TGTGCCAGCAGTGATCGACAGGATAGCAATCAGCCCCAGCATTTT.

This clone was seen a handful of times. This sequence joins TRBV5-1 and TRBJ2-7; 8 bases align to TRBD1. Germline V gene data show CDR1 as SGHRS and CDR2 as YFSETQ. Germline trimming cut 1 base from V and 4 bases from J; bases unmatched to any gene: 10. This CDR3 is 16 amino acids long. The CDR3 sequence is CASSLSVAGGPYEQYF. In DNA, the CDR3 is TGCGCCAGCAGCTTGAGCGTGGCAGGGGGCCCATACGAGCAGTACTTC.

This chain connects TRBV27 to TRBJ2-7, with 9 bases fitting TRBD1. V was pared by 6 bases and J by 2 bases, with 23 bases of the junction left unmatched. Germline-derived CDR1 and CDR2 are MNHEY and SMNVEV (reference sequence). CDR3 length: 20 residues. CDR3 amino acids: CASRLGTGSAHYKGTYEQYF. The CDR3 nucleotides read TGTGCCAGCAGGCTCGGGACAGGGAGCGCTCATTACAAGGGGACCTACGAGCAGTACTTC.

The V gene is TRBV4-3, the J gene TRBJ2-1; TRBD2 aligns across 7 bases. This CDR3 region has 16 residues. CDR1 is LGHNA and CDR2 is YSLEER in the germline V gene. Trimming at V came to 1 base and at J to 2 bases, leaving 5 bases not matched to a gene. The chain's CDR3 is CASSQGASGTYNEQFF. DNA of the CDR3: TGCGCCAGCAGCCAAGGGGCTAGCGGAACCTACAATGAGCAGTTCTTC.

V usage is TRBV11-3 and J usage is TRBJ2-2, with D uncertain. This CDR3 spans 12 amino acids. Trimming removed 4 bases from V and 3 bases from J, with 3 bases in between. Germline CDR1 reads SGHNT; CDR2 reads YENEEA. This CDR3 is CASSSYTGELFF. DNA for the CDR3: TGTGCCAGCAGCTCTTACACCGGGGAGCTGTTTTTT.

The gene calls are TRBV7-3 and TRBJ2-1, with 8 bases that match TRBD1. From germline, CDR1 is SGHTA and CDR2 FQGTGA. CDR3 length: 15 residues. V lost 6 bases to trimming and J lost 6 bases; unmatched junction nucleotides: 10. DNA for the CDR3: TGTGCCAGCAGGCCGCCGGGACAGGATATCAATGAGCAGTTCTTC. This gives the protein CASRPPGQDINEQFF.

This chain joins TRBV4-1 and TRBJ1-3; 7 positions agree with TRBD1. The CDR3 is 16 residues long. Germline CDR1 MGHRA, CDR2 YSYEKL. After removal of 4 bases from V and 3 bases from J, the junction contained 9 bases not matched to a gene. The CDR3 loop is CASSRMTGPVGNTIYF. CDR3 in DNA: TGCGCCAGCAGCCGTATGACAGGGCCGGTTGGAAACACCATATATTTT.

The V call is TRBV30, the J call TRBJ1-5, with D maybe TRBD1 (5 bases). Trimming cost V 4 bases and J 3 bases, with 7 bases left between them. CDR3 length equals 12 residues. Germline V lookup: CDR1 GTSNPN, CDR2 SVGIG (reference sequence). The DNA of the CDR3 is TGTGCCTGGAACAGGAACAATCAGCCCCAGCATTTT. It encodes CAWNRNNQPQHF.

The genes are TRBV11-2 and TRBJ2-7; 11 bases agree with TRBD2. V lost 5 bases, J lost 3 bases, and 9 bases stayed unmatched. Germline-derived CDR1 and CDR2 are SGHAT and FQNNGV. The CDR3 runs to 16 residues. Here the CDR3 DNA reads TGTGCCAGCAGCAGGACGACTAGCGGGATGGGCTACGAGCAGTACTTC. Its translation: CASSRTTSGMGYEQYF.

The rearrangement uses TRBV9 and TRBJ2-7; D is perhaps TRBD1 (5 bases). V lost 0 bases to trimming and J lost 5 bases, with 18 bases between them. The CDR3 is 16 amino acids. The germline gives CDR1 SGDLS, CDR2 YYNGEE. CDR3 in amino acids: CASSVVPDGGANEQYF. DNA for the CDR3: TGTGCCAGCAGCGTAGTACCCGACGGTGGGGCGAACGAGCAGTACTTC.

The V call is TRBV5-1, the J call TRBJ1-2; D uncertain. Germline loops: CDR1 SGHRS, CDR2 YFSETQ. Trimming pared 4 bases from V and 3 bases from J, leaving 10 bases between. The CDR3 extends over 13 amino acids. The CDR3 protein is CASSRESYYGYTF. CDR3 nucleotide sequence: TGCGCCAGCAGCCGGGAGAGTTACTATGGCTACACCTTC. The whole variable domain, remainder taken from reference TRBV5-1 and TRBJ1-2, is KAGVTQTPRYLIKTRGQQVTLSCSPISGHRSVSWYQQTPGQGLQFLFEYFSETQRNKGNFPGRFSGRQFSNSRSEMNVSTLELGDSALYLCASSRESYYGYTFGSGTRLTVV.

V usage is TRBV6-5 and J usage is TRBJ1-2; no clear D. Germline-derived CDR1 and CDR2 are MNHEY and SVGAGI. The CDR3 contains 14 residues. Trimming stripped 0 bases from V and 0 bases from J, with 5 bases between. The CDR3 region is CASSYSSANYGYTF. In DNA form, the CDR3 reads TGTGCCAGCAGTTACTCGTCCGCTAACTATGGCTACACCTTC.

This chain connects TRBV19 to TRBJ1-4; 10 bases line up with TRBD1. V was clipped by 5 bases and J by 8 bases; unmatched bases: 5. This CDR3 region has 14 residues. Per the germline V gene, CDR1 is LNHDA and CDR2 is SQIVND (reference sequence). CDR3 DNA: TGTGCCAGTAGTTTGGGACAGGGGATCGAAAAACTGTTTTTT. It encodes CASSLGQGIEKLFF.

The chain recombines TRBV3-1 (or the pseudogene TRBV3-2) with TRBJ1-4; possible D gene TRBD1, 6 bases. V was trimmed by 5 bases and J by 5 bases, leaving 15 bases between them. CDR3 length equals 15 residues. In germline, CDR1 is LGHDT, CDR2 YNNKEL (reference sequence). The CDR3 DNA is TGTGCCAGCAGCAACCGGGGACAAAAGAATGAAAAACTGTTTTTT. The encoded protein is CASSNRGQKNEKLFF.